Here is one T cell receptor beta chain with its context. The antigen it recognizes is unknown. Base quality data are lacking; no much larger clone is found one base away. In total, just over 650 healthy bone marrow donors made up the cohort. Cohort members were all nominally healthy when sampled, although unrecorded immune exposures were likely present. The donor was CMV seropositive and was included in the group of about 290 seropositive cohort members. Each donor provided a peripheral blood sample, and peripheral blood mononuclear cells were used for TCR beta sequencing. The Qiagen DNeasy Blood Extraction Kit was used to extract genomic DNA from the blood cell samples. Library preparation was by the immunoSEQ multiplex PCR assay. For the multiplex PCR, a mixture combining 60 forward primers for TCR Vbeta segments and 13 reverse primers for TCR Jbeta segments was used. The CDR3 region of rearranged TCR beta genes was amplified from genomic DNA with a multiplex PCR assay. Amplified TCR beta libraries were sequenced as 87-base-pair reads on the Illumina HiSeq System. Per the source publication's procedure: A later analysis tallied 80 million to 95 million unique TCR beta chains across the approximately 670 repertoires, and approximately 12 million of those chains were shared by two or more donors. Raw reads were error-corrected and collapsed into unique sequences with a nearest-neighbor algorithm that merged closely related sequences to remove PCR and sequencing errors. To assign V, D and J gene segments, CDR3 sequences were aligned to IMGT reference sequences. For a sequence to be retained, a match of at least six nucleotides to both a V gene segment and a J gene segment was required. A rearrangement was called productive if the CDR3 had no stop codons and remained in frame with V and J, and every other rearrangement was called non-productive. CDR3 was defined according to IMGT convention as the region running from the second conserved V-encoded cysteine to the conserved J-encoded phenylalanine. The earlier analysis of some 550 of the donors excluded any sequence lacking an unambiguous match to a single V gene segment. In an earlier analysis of roughly 500 of the donors, V segments were called functional above 56.7% productive rearrangements and were called segregating when the between-donor standard deviation exceeded 5%. To diagnose cytomegalovirus status from the catalog of TCR beta chain sequences, a statistical classification framework was built. In a later analysis, TCR nucleotide sequences were compared against IMGT/GENE-DB human TR gene sequences so that V and J genes could be assigned. The TCRdist pipeline was used in a later analysis to assign CDR3 sequences and most-parsimonious VDJ recombination scenarios. A later analysis defined each TCR beta chain by its CDR3 amino acid sequence plus V-gene family, and excluded reads lacking a unique V-gene family. In a later analysis, 450 to 600 highly shared, low-generation-probability nucleotide sequences were removed to address suspected cross-contamination and a sequencing artifact. For each public chain, a later analysis derived a clonal expansion index from normalized ranks of inferred template counts within each repertoire. Generation probabilities in a later analysis came from a VDJ recombination model fitted to out-of-frame rearrangements, and those results were checked against IGoR. Hypergeometric tests were used in a later analysis to score TCR-TCR, TCR-HLA and TCR-CMV co-occurrence, with a repertoire-size bias correction applied to the TCR pairs. To estimate false discovery rates, a later analysis permuted the HLA or CMV assignments 20 times. A later analysis grouped co-occurring TCRs with DBSCAN, adding TCRdist sequence similarity when clustering within HLA-allele-positive subsets. Repertoires with fewer than 30,000 or more than 120,000 public chains, plus five repertoires with anomalous nucleotide sharing, were excluded from co-occurrence clustering. This is the immuneACCESS table as TCRdb keeps it, with only in-frame sequences that have V and J called. A part of the clones is gone; compared with another copy, unresolved V genes explain less than half, and the rest is unexplained. That table furnishes V, J and clone size, whereas the DNA furnished D and trimming. The table for this sample lists 100,000 to 150,000 clones; about 82% of them were counted only once. Jointly, the top ten make up approximately 2% of the sample.

This record comes from a study of cytomegalovirus exposure and HLA in healthy donors listed by TCRdb under 2017. With respect to the entire study: An earlier analysis of about 560 of the donors reported approximately 300 Gb of sequence data and about 120 million unique TCR beta sequences obtained from some 170 million T cells. About 280 gigabases of sequencing data and about 92 million unique TCR sequences made up an early release that covered some 640 HLA-typed donors. The genetic ancestry cluster associated with self-reported Caucasian donors included 81% of the approximately 430 genotyped donors. The study aimed to test whether cataloging public T cell receptors could reveal signatures of past pathogen exposure. The study profiled the T cell repertoires of hundreds of subjects by immunosequencing and related them to cytomegalovirus serostatus. Along with the roughly 670-subject first cohort, a separate validation cohort of over 90 different subjects was used. To predict cytomegalovirus infection status, the study combined high-throughput TCR immunosequencing, statistical association of individual TCRs with disease status, and machine learning. To study patterns of TCR occurrence, a later analysis re-analyzed previously published TCR beta repertoires from several hundred donors and added high-resolution HLA genotyping. In the later analysis, no new phenotypic data were used to find candidate immune exposures; instead, reliance was placed on TCR beta sequences and their occurrence across donors. An earlier analysis of a few hundred of the donors applied high-throughput TCR beta sequencing to assess whether each TCR beta V gene segment acted as functional or pseudogenic. Alongside the repertoire data, information on donor age, sex, ethnicity and CMV serostatus was compiled. Genome-wide SNP genotypes for about 60% of the roughly 670 donors were used in a later genetic analysis, which treated that subset as a discovery cohort. Every repertoire in the discovery cohort had been generated on one and the same sequencing platform. HLA typing covered class I and class II loci at four-digit resolution. The number of typed donors differed by locus: about 620-640 for A, B, C, DRB1 and DQB1; roughly 510 for DQA1; fewer than 610 for DPA1; and roughly 470 for DPB1. Four or five DR-DQ haplotypes were handled as single units for association and clustering because linkage in the cohort was strong. Among about 360 genotyped donors of the cohort, an average of approximately 240,000 unique TCR beta nucleotide sequences were sequenced per donor, about a sixth of them non-productive.

Study-wide findings and limitations: In an earlier analysis of about 600 of the donors, most TCR beta V segments appeared in productive rearrangements about 87% or about 30% of the time, broadly matching IMGT annotations. The cohort was sequenced for TCR beta chains only, and without alpha or paired-chain data the features that could be detected were limited. In a later analysis, most CMV-associated TCR beta chains were found to appear HLA-restricted, with HLA associations seemingly driven largely by CMV exposure. Immune exposure information for the cohort was limited to CMV serostatus. Roughly uniform sequencing depth across donors was assumed in presence/absence analyses, although this assumption may not hold. A further reported finding was that TCR beta sequences accurately predicted the HLA-A and HLA-B alleles for most subjects in the first cohort. Seventeen rarely observed V segments, including chromosome 9 orphons, were excluded from the earlier analysis of some 590 of the donors because counts were too low. HLA typing was unavailable for some donors at each locus, so association tests used only the typed subset. In a later genetic analysis, a missense DCLRE1C variant was associated with V-gene and J-gene trimming of TCR beta chains, and the association was replicated in an independent cohort. A later analysis associated about 16,000 TCR beta sequences with specific HLA alleles at a false discovery rate of 0.05. Correlated functional status among segregating V segments might be attributable to linkage disequilibrium, but an unknown experimental factor could not be ruled out. The classifier was reported to diagnose cytomegalovirus status with high specificity and sensitivity in both the original and validation cohorts. Several of the top co-occurrence clusters appeared to be linked to parvovirus B19, influenza, CMV and Epstein-Barr virus, according to a later analysis. When HLA alleles, especially DR and DQ, strongly co-occurred, TCR associations were difficult to assign to individual alleles. The sequencing pipeline was judged likely to have produced a cluster of highly shared sequence variants as a technical artifact. Across donors, most TCR sequences were observed very rarely, whereas some public TCRs were present in many individuals. The 87-base-pair reads could not distinguish some IMGT-functional V segments, including TRBV6-2 and TRBV6-3, so those segments were excluded. A later analysis found that HLA-associated TCR beta chains were more clonally expanded and had lower generation probabilities than equally common non-associated chains. Compared with the 666-donor mean, donors in an Asian-associated ancestry cluster had fewer N-insertions in productive TCRs, according to a later genetic analysis. It was suggested by the authors that the approach could potentially be generalized to other disease states and immunological phenotypes. The study listed 150 to 200 TCR beta chains as associated with cytomegalovirus. Three of the identified cytomegalovirus-associated TCR beta chains were confirmed in vitro to be specific for cytomegalovirus antigens. In a later analysis, the rate of TCR association differed among HLA loci, with DRB1 alleles having the most associated TCRs and HLA-C alleles having the fewest.

V is trimmed back by 4 bases and J by 6 bases, and the junction contains 4 bases that no gene match accounts for. The germline V gene yields SGHTA for CDR1 and FQGNSA for CDR2. The CDR3 holds 15 amino acids from the cysteine to the phenylalanine. Only the CDR3 DNA is retained, 45 bases long and in frame from the first base. The rearrangement joined TRBV7-2 to TRBJ2-2; 11 bases in the middle match TRBD2. Sequenced: PBMCs. The TCR originated in a female donor in good health and CMV-seropositive. The encoded CDR3 is CASSSLAGGPGELFF. The nucleotide sequence reads TGTGCCAGCAGCTCCCTAGCGGGAGGTCCCGGGGAGCTGTTTTTT.